The source of this T cell receptor (beta chain) is a study of T cells after yellow fever vaccination. Study-level points and caveats: Repertoires obtained by FACS sorting could include abundant clonotypes that entered as contaminants from the bulk population. At 95% to 97% for CD4 and approximately 88% for CD8, most primary-vaccination clones showed up again after the booster.

Trimming removed 4 bases from V and 6 bases from J, with 20 bases in between. The CDR3 consists of 16 residues. The V gene's germline CDR1 is MNHEY and CDR2 SVGAGI. By share of the sample, this clonotype is medium-sized (0.01 to 0.1%). Its antigen is unknown. Each CDR3 protein is one row after TCRdb ran MiXCR on the 5' RACE reads. The sample yields 60,000 or so distinct CDR3 sequences, roughly 7.4% seen once. The sample here was CD8+ T cells sorted from PBMCs, taken on the day of the first yellow fever vaccination. This clonotype was sampled from a man younger than 30 who received the YFV17D yellow fever vaccine. The chain links TRBV6-5 to TRBJ2-3; the D call may be TRBD1 or TRBD2 (5 bases each). DNA of the CDR3: TGTGCCAGCAGTTTTCCGGGGCCGCGCGCCCCCGATACGCAGTATTTT. This translates into CASSFPGPRAPDTQYF.